The entry that follows covers one T cell receptor (beta chain) sequence. Trimming shortened V by 6 bases and J by 2 bases, and 14 bases separated the two germline ends. Germline V lookup: CDR1 SQVTM, CDR2 ANQGSEA. This CDR3 contains 13 residues. The sample comes from a study of CDR3 diversity in severe acne. TCRdb independently ran MiXCR on the PCR reads; one entry per CDR3 protein. The table lists roughly 81,000 distinct CDR3 sequences, about half of them singletons. The chain has TRBV29-1 and TRBJ2-7; D is unclear. The TCR was taken from a male donor in good health, serving as a control. Source material: blood. The CDR3 loop is CSVRQGGTYEQYF. The DNA of the CDR3 is TGCAGCGTCCGACAAGGTGGAACCTACGAGCAGTACTTC.